Following are 6 T cell receptor beta chains from one sample sequenced in a study of cytomegalovirus exposure and HLA in healthy donors. TCRdb's table, derived via immunoSEQ multiplex PCR, lists solely in-frame clones and lacks some. The table records about 140,000 clones, about 94% of them present only once. The sequencing sample was made of PBMCs. Source of these receptors: a man between 18 and 29 years old in good health and CMV-seropositive.

The gene calls are TRBV19 and TRBJ2-3, with a possible D match to TRBD2 (5 bases). V lost 5 bases and J lost 5, with 14 bases in between. This CDR3 has 14 residues. From germline, CDR1 is LNHDA and CDR2 SQIVND (reference sequence). The CDR3 DNA sequence: TGTGCCAGTAGTTTCCTAGCCCGCGGAGATACGCAGTATTTT. Translated: CASSFLARGDTQYF.

The CDR3 DNA reads TGCGCCAGCAGCCAGATAGGACTAGCCAAAAACATTCAGTACTTC. It translates to CASSQIGLAKNIQYF. This chain uses TRBV4-1 with TRBJ2-4, with D perhaps matching TRBD2 (5 bases). The CDR3 spans 15 residues. V shed 3 bases and J shed 0 bases, with 9 bases lying between them. CDR1 and CDR2 (germline): MGHRA, YSYEKL.

V is TRBV28 and J is TRBJ2-2; weak D call: TRBD2 (5 bases). Trimming cost V 3 bases and J 0 bases, with 8 bases left between them. Germline V gene data show CDR1 as MDHEN and CDR2 as SYDVKM. The CDR3 covers 15 residues. CDR3 coding DNA: TGTGCCAGCAGTTTCGGGGAAGCGAACACCGGGGAGCTGTTTTTT. Translated, it gives CASSFGEANTGELFF.

The chain joins TRBV6-5 to TRBJ1-1, with a possible D match to TRBD1 (6 bases). Trimming pared 6 bases from V and 3 bases from J, leaving 14 bases between. CDR1 is MNHEY, CDR2 SVGAGI, per germline. This CDR3 has 14 amino acids. The CDR3 nucleotides are TGTGCCAGCAGGTCCGCAGGGGCCTACACTGAAGCTTTCTTT. This gives the protein CASRSAGAYTEAFF.

This rearrangement joins TRBV2 to TRBJ1-6; D remains unclear. This CDR3 region has 13 residues. V gave up 6 bases and J gave up 10 bases, with 13 bases separating them. CDR1 and CDR2 from the germline V gene are SNHLY and FYNNEI. The CDR3 spells CASSEPSMSPLHF. The CDR3 DNA sequence: TGTGCCAGCAGCGAGCCCTCGATGTCACCCCTCCACTTT.

The V gene is TRBV18, the J gene TRBJ2-1; 9 positions agree with TRBD1. Germline CDR1 reads KGHSH; CDR2 reads LQKENI. The length of the CDR3 is 16 residues. Trimming took 1 base from V and 7 from J; bases not matched to a gene: 8. CDR3 protein: CASSPLQGQGWNEQFF. The DNA for the CDR3 is TGTGCCAGCTCACCACTTCAGGGACAGGGATGGAATGAGCAGTTCTTC.